This TCR beta chain was identified during a study of blood T cell repertoires in COVID-19. Study-wide background: Samples of COVID-19 (acute and convalescent) were obtained from the United States, Italy and Spain.

This CDR3 contains 11 residues. The V end was cut by 1 base, the J end by 7 bases, with 4 bases between. Germline assignment: CDR1 SGHDN and CDR2 FVKESK. The table came from immunoSEQ multiplex PCR; TCRdb's copy has only in-frame clones and leaves some out. The table records about 98,000 clones, roughly 82% of them present only once. The sequenced sample was peripheral blood. V usage is TRBV14 and J usage is TRBJ2-5; D not certain. This sequence originates from a man between 65 and 85 years old with active or convalescent COVID-19. The CDR3 DNA sequence: TGTGCCAGCAGCCAAGGCGGGACCCAGTACTTC. It encodes CASSQGGTQYF.